A selection of T cell receptor beta chains follows, all from one sample in a study of blood T cell repertoires in COVID-19. The protocol was immunoSEQ multiplex PCR, while the TCRdb copy is restricted to in-frame clones and leaves out a portion. The sample includes about 98,000 clones, roughly 81% of them seen just once. Sequenced material: peripheral blood. Receptors originate from a man aged 40-50 years with active or convalescent COVID-19. Each CDR3 is given with its conserved first and last residue. A D gene is named only where the DNA matches it firmly. Clone size is shown for a subset of rows, as once, few, many or a class of expanded clone.

v_gene	d_gene	abundance	j_gene	CDR3nt	CDR3aa
TRBV25-1	.	.	TRBJ1-1	TGTGCCAGCAGAACCATCGACATCGACACTGAAGCTTTCTTT	CASRTIDIDTEAFF
TRBV9	.	.	TRBJ1-1	TGTGCCAGCAGCGAGACGGGGGGACAGAACACTGAAGCTTTCTTT	CASSETGGQNTEAFF
TRBV14	TRBD1	.	TRBJ2-7	TGTGCCAGCAGCCGAATAGACCGGGACAGAGGGTACTACGAGCAGTACTTC	CASSRIDRDRGYYEQYF
TRBV7-3	.	once	TRBJ2-1	TGTGCCAGCAGCCCCAAAATTCTGGAGGACAATGAGCAGTTCTTC	CASSPKILEDNEQFF
TRBV11-3	.	.	TRBJ2-7	TGTGCCAGCAGCATAGGGTGCCAGGGGTACGAGCAGTACTTC	CASSIGCQGYEQYF
TRBV5-1	TRBD1	once	TRBJ1-2	TGCGCCAGCAGCCCCGGGACAGGTGATTATGGCTACACCTTC	CASSPGTGDYGYTF
TRBV5-1	TRBD2	.	TRBJ2-7	TGCGCCAGCAGCTTGGGGTCTAGCGGGCCTTCCTACGAGCAGTACTTC	CASSLGSSGPSYEQYF
TRBV14	.	.	TRBJ2-4	TGTGCCAGCAGCCAAGGCGGGCTAGCCAAAAACATTCAGTACTTC	CASSQGGLAKNIQYF
TRBV2	.	.	TRBJ2-7	TGTGCCAGCAGTATTACCCGGGACTCCTACGAGCAGTACTTC	CASSITRDSYEQYF
TRBV12-3/TRBV12-4	.	.	TRBJ1-2	TGTGCCAGCAGTGTAGGGGGGGGCTATGGCTACACCTTC	CASSVGGGYGYTF
TRBV10-2	.	.	TRBJ1-3	TGCGCCAGCAGCCCTTATACTACAGGGAACTCTGGAAACACCATATATTTT	CASSPYTTGNSGNTIYF
TRBV5-4	.	once	TRBJ2-4	TGTGCCAGCAGCCCCGACCCGGGATTAGCCAAAAACATTCAGTACTTC	CASSPDPGLAKNIQYF
TRBV14	TRBD1	.	TRBJ1-1	TGTGCCAGCAGCCAAGATAACAGGGGGCCAGAGGCTTTCTTT	CASSQDNRGPEAFF
TRBV29-1	TRBD1	.	TRBJ1-2	TGCAGCGTTGAAGACGGGGACAGGGAGGGTGGCTACACCTTC	CSVEDGDREGGYTF
TRBV27	.	.	TRBJ2-7	TGTGCCAGCAAGTTCCGGCAGGGCCACGAGCAGTACTTC	CASKFRQGHEQYF
TRBV6-1	TRBD1	.	TRBJ2-7	TGTGCCAGCAGCGAACGGAGACAGGGGGCTAATTACGAGCAGTACTTC	CASSERRQGANYEQYF
TRBV7-8	TRBD2	once	TRBJ2-1	TGTGCCAGCAGCTCTCTTGGGGGAGGGACCTACAATGAGCAGTTCTTC	CASSSLGGGTYNEQFF
TRBV11-2	TRBD2	.	TRBJ2-3	TGTGCCAGCAGCTATCTTAGCGGGGGGCCCATTCTTACGCAGTATTTT	CASSYLSGGPILTQYF
TRBV10-3	TRBD1	.	TRBJ1-3	TGTGCCATCAGGCTGACAGGGGCCATGGGGGGAAACACCATATATTTT	CAIRLTGAMGGNTIYF
TRBV7-2	.	.	TRBJ2-2	TGTGCCAGCAGCTTCACCGGGACTTTGAACACCGGGGAGCTGTTTTTT	CASSFTGTLNTGELFF
TRBV29-1	.	.	TRBJ2-5	TGCAGCGTGAGGGAAAGTAAAGAGACCCAGTACTTC	CSVRESKETQYF
TRBV7-3	.	.	TRBJ2-1	TGTGCCAGCAGCTCAAACAATGAGCAGTTCTTC	CASSSNNEQFF
TRBV6-5	.	.	TRBJ2-7	TGTGCCAGCAGTTATAAAAACGGTCCCTACGAGCAGTACTTC	CASSYKNGPYEQYF
TRBV27	.	.	TRBJ1-1	TGTGCCAGCAGTCCTATTCATCCCGCTGAAGCTTTCTTT	CASSPIHPAEAFF
TRBV12-3/TRBV12-4	.	.	TRBJ1-1	TGTGCCAGCAGTTTAGCGCGGAGGACTGAAGCTTTCTTT	CASSLARRTEAFF
TRBV12-3/TRBV12-4	.	.	TRBJ1-2	TGTGCCAGCAGTTCCACGGGGAGCTATGGCTACACCTTC	CASSSTGSYGYTF
TRBV9	TRBD1	.	TRBJ1-4	TGTGCCAGCAGCGCCACAGGGGTCGGGGCTAATGAAAAACTGTTTTTT	CASSATGVGANEKLFF
TRBV7-3	TRBD2	.	TRBJ2-3	TGTGCCAGCAGCCTCAAAGCGGGGATTAGCACAGATACGCAGTATTTT	CASSLKAGISTDTQYF
TRBV7-9	TRBD1	.	TRBJ1-2	TGTGCCAGCAGCCAGGGACAGGGGCTGATGAAAGGGTATGGCTACACCTTC	CASSQGQGLMKGYGYTF